This TCR beta chain was recovered during a study of graft-versus-host responses after intestinal transplantation. The wider study: Recipients were given multivisceral, liver-intestinal, or isolated intestinal transplants. Anti-thymocyte globulin served as induction for all recipients, who then took tacrolimus and steroids for roughly 3 years.

The germline CDR1 and CDR2 sequences are SGHVS and FQNEAQ. This CDR3 has 11 residues. Trimming shortened V by 5 bases and J by 9 bases, and 9 bases separated the two germline ends. Regarding this clone: Antigen unknown.

Here immunoSEQ multiplex PCR was the method, and the copy in TCRdb shows in-frame clones only, minus some. The data contain some 84,000 clones, roughly 80% of them singletons. Study results and caveats: The recipient marrow held GvH clones, and some of them showed up first in ileum or blood.

V gene TRBV7-8 combines with J gene TRBJ2-3; weak D call: TRBD1 (5 bases). Sequences were derived from unstimulated CD4+ T cells sorted from spleen or lymph node cells, sampled before intestinal transplant. The origin of this receptor is a human donor who received an intestinal transplant. DNA for the CDR3: TGTGCCAGCAGCCCCTCAGGGACGCAGTATTTT. This sequence encodes CASSPSGTQYF.